The clone carrying this T cell receptor (beta chain) has more than one count but fewer than ten. Study processing details: The authors estimated nucleated cell counts from reference gene primer amplification. Measured with immunoSEQ multiplex PCR; TCRdb has only the in-frame clones, and not every one. V, J and clone size are those of that table, while D and trimming were read from the DNA. The sample carries tens of thousands of clones, around four fifths recorded once. Trimming stripped 5 bases from V and 5 bases from J, with 12 bases between. The CDR3 is made up of 13 amino acids. The data belong to a study of blood T cell repertoires in COVID-19.

The V call is TRBV12-3 or TRBV12-4, the J call TRBJ2-5, with a tentative D call TRBD1 (6 bases). The sequence came from a man aged 50 to 60 with active or convalescent COVID-19. Sequenced sample: peripheral blood. In nucleotides, the CDR3 is TGTGCCAGCAGTACGCAGGGGTGGGAGACCCAGTACTTC. Amino acids: CASSTQGWETQYF.